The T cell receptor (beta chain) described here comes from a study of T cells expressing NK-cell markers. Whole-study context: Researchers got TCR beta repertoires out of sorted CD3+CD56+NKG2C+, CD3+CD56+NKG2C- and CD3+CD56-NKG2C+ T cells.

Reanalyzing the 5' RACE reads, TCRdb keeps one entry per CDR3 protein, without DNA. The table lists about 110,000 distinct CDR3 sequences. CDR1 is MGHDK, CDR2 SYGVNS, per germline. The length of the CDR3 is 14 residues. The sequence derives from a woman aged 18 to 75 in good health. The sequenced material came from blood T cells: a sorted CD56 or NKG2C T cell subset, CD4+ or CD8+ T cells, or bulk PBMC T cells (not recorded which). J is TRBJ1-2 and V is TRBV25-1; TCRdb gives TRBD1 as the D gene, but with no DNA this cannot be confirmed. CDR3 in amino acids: CASSGRGLNYGYTF.